What follows is one TCR beta chain and its context. Its antigen is undetermined. RNA in amounts of about 0.45 to 1 ug was reverse transcribed with random hexamers. The CDR3 of TCR beta was amplified by immunoSEQ multiplex PCR across 54 Vbeta and 13 Jbeta. One entry per CDR3 protein, called by TCRdb with MiXCR from the immunoSEQ multiplex PCR reads. The repertoire includes 95,000 to 150,000 distinct CDR3 sequences, 95% to 96% of them detected once, and about 0.13% sits in the top ten. These data are taken from a study of CD8 T cells in Susac syndrome. About the study: Sequenced Susac syndrome patients included 5 or 6 with clinically active disease and fewer than 10 in remission.

Germline CDR1 reads DFQATT; CDR2 reads SNEGSKA (reference sequence). CDR3 length equals 14 residues. Trimming cost V 7 bases and J 5 bases, with 18 bases left between them. Study conclusions and caveats: In its TCR sequencing and HLA analysis, the study acknowledged that the number of individuals was relatively small.

The sample consisted of CD4+ T cells from PBMCs. The genes are TRBV20-1 and TRBJ1-5, with D hard to call. This receptor was identified in a human donor with Susac syndrome. The chain's CDR3 is CSVGSAYGYQPQHF. CDR3 nucleotide sequence: TGCAGTGTAGGATCCGCATACGGATATCAGCCCCAGCATTTT.